These T cell receptor beta chains were read from a single sample in a study of blood T cell repertoires in COVID-19. Profiling relied on immunoSEQ multiplex PCR, and the TCRdb table lists in-frame clones only, not all of them. This table holds approximately 140,000 clones, about 81% found once. Material for sequencing was PBMCs or T cells enriched from blood (not recorded which). The receptors shown here come from a man aged 40-55 years with acute COVID-19. CDR3s include the opening cysteine and the closing phenylalanine or tryptophan.

J gene | V gene | CDR3 protein
TRBJ1-2 | TRBV4-1 | CASSQDEDGDYTF
TRBJ1-2 | TRBV18 | CASSVQTPGDGYTF
TRBJ2-3 | TRBV28 | CASSRLGSTTDTQYF
TRBJ2-3 | TRBV7-9 | CASSPLLAGGADTQYF
TRBJ2-2 | TRBV9 | CASSLRQILNTGELFF
TRBJ1-1 | TRBV11-1 | CASSQRDSNTEAFF
TRBJ1-5 | TRBV18 | CASSTGTGLNQPQHF
TRBJ1-2 | TRBV6-5 | CAAHREAVYGYTF
TRBJ2-1 | TRBV28 | CASSSEREGKNEQFF
TRBJ1-1 | TRBV2 | CASRPGTGENTEAFF
TRBJ2-7 | TRBV7-9 | CASSTYRDSHEQYF
TRBJ1-1 | TRBV19 | CASSWTVKGTEAFF
TRBJ2-7 | TRBV28 | CASSPPDRRYEQYF
TRBJ2-1 | TRBV2 | CASSEAGSAGEQFF
TRBJ1-4 | TRBV9 | CASSSVTGDEKLFF
TRBJ1-2 | TRBV6-5 | CASSYSGAGLYGYTF
TRBJ1-1 | TRBV19 | CASTRQGGLNTEAFF
TRBJ2-3 | TRBV11-3 | CASSLTYTDTQYF
TRBJ1-3 | TRBV30 | CAWRDSYSGNTIYF
TRBJ1-1 | TRBV19 | CASSAGTGGTGTEAFF
TRBJ1-1 | TRBV7-3 | CASSLAGQRNTEAFF
TRBJ2-5 | TRBV7-9 | CASSLAGQGEETQYF
TRBJ1-1 | TRBV5-1 | CASSLEGAGLTEAFF
TRBJ1-2 | TRBV5-5 | CASSWGQGDGYTF
TRBJ2-7 | TRBV28 | CASTRQGMGSYEQYF
TRBJ2-1 | TRBV11-3 | CASRSDREGNEQFF
TRBJ2-7 | TRBV18 | CASSTGIQGSYEQYF
TRBJ1-2 | TRBV2 | CASSEEGQPHYGYTF
TRBJ2-7 | TRBV5-5 | CASSETSGIFEQYF
TRBJ1-5 | TRBV18 | CASSPNRVNQPQHF
TRBJ1-5 | TRBV30 | CAWSVHSNQPQHF
TRBJ1-2 | TRBV10-2 | CASSDEDRGDYGYTF
TRBJ1-4 | TRBV10-3 | CAISDLRGGREKLFF
TRBJ1-2 | TRBV5-1 | CASSSGQGYGYTF
TRBJ2-3 | TRBV19 | CASSMGADTQYF
TRBJ1-4 | TRBV27 | CASSLSGGTNEKLFF
TRBJ1-2 | TRBV2 | CASSGNYGYTF
TRBJ2-7 | TRBV7-3 | CASSLRDRAYEQYF
TRBJ2-1 | TRBV13 | CASSFSTGASYNEQFF
TRBJ1-2 | TRBV3-1/TRBV3-2 | CASSLRAGDGYTF
TRBJ2-1 | TRBV19 | CASSFQGYNEQFF
TRBJ2-3 | TRBV7-3 | CASSPGTGTDTQYF
TRBJ1-2 | TRBV10-3 | CAISDRDRGNYGYTF
TRBJ1-5 | TRBV7-9 | CASSLVGTAVNPGQPQHF
TRBJ2-7 | TRBV3-1/TRBV3-2 | CASSQDTREQYF
TRBJ2-7 | TRBV2 | CASAGQGAYEQYF
TRBJ1-1 | TRBV7-6 | CASSSGTGRNTEAFF
TRBJ2-1 | TRBV6-5 | CASSYRLYNEQFF
TRBJ1-5 | TRBV19 | CASSLPLTYSNQPQHF
TRBJ2-5 | TRBV12-5 | CASGLGAGGRETQYF
TRBJ2-7 | TRBV9 | CASSEREGPTDEQYF
TRBJ2-7 | TRBV25-1 | CASSPGLAASYEQYF
TRBJ2-2 | TRBV2 | CASNEDSGELFF
TRBJ2-3 | TRBV19 | CASSIDNGGDTQYF
TRBJ2-4 | TRBV7-9 | CASSSLKANIQYF